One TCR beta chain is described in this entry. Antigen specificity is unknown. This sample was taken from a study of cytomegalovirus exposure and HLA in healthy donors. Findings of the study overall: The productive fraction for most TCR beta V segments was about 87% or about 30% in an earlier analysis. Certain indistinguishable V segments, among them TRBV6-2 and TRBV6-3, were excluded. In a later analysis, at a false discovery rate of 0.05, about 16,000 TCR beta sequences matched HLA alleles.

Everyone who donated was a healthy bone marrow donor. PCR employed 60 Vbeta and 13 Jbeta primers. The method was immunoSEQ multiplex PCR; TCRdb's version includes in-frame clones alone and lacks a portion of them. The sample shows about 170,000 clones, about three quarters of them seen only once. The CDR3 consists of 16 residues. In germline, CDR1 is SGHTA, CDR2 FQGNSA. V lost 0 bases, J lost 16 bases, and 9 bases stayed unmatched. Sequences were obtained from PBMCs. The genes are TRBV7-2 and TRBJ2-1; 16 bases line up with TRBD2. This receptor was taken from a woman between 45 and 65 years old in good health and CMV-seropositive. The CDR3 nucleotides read TGTGCCAGCAGCTTAGCCCCGGGACTAGCGGGGGGGCGAGGATTCTTC. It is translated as CASSLAPGLAGGRGFF.